The present entry profiles one T cell receptor (beta chain) with its context. Data came from immunoSEQ multiplex PCR; TCRdb stores just in-frame clones and leaves some out. Among under 95,000 clones, around 94% were seen once, and the ten largest hold around 0.33%. The data derive from a study of siplizumab effects on memory and regulatory T cells. V lost 4 bases and J 5 bases, leaving 8 bases between the germline ends. The germline V gene has CDR1 ENHRY and CDR2 SYGVKD. The CDR3 totals 12 residues. This receptor was obtained from a human donor in good health. Sample: non-Treg CD4+ T cells sorted from blood. The rearrangement joins TRBV10-3 to TRBJ1-2; TRBD1 is a possible D gene (5 bases). CDR3 in DNA: TGTGCCATCAGTGTTCAGGGTTATGGCTACACCTTC. It yields the protein CAISVQGYGYTF.